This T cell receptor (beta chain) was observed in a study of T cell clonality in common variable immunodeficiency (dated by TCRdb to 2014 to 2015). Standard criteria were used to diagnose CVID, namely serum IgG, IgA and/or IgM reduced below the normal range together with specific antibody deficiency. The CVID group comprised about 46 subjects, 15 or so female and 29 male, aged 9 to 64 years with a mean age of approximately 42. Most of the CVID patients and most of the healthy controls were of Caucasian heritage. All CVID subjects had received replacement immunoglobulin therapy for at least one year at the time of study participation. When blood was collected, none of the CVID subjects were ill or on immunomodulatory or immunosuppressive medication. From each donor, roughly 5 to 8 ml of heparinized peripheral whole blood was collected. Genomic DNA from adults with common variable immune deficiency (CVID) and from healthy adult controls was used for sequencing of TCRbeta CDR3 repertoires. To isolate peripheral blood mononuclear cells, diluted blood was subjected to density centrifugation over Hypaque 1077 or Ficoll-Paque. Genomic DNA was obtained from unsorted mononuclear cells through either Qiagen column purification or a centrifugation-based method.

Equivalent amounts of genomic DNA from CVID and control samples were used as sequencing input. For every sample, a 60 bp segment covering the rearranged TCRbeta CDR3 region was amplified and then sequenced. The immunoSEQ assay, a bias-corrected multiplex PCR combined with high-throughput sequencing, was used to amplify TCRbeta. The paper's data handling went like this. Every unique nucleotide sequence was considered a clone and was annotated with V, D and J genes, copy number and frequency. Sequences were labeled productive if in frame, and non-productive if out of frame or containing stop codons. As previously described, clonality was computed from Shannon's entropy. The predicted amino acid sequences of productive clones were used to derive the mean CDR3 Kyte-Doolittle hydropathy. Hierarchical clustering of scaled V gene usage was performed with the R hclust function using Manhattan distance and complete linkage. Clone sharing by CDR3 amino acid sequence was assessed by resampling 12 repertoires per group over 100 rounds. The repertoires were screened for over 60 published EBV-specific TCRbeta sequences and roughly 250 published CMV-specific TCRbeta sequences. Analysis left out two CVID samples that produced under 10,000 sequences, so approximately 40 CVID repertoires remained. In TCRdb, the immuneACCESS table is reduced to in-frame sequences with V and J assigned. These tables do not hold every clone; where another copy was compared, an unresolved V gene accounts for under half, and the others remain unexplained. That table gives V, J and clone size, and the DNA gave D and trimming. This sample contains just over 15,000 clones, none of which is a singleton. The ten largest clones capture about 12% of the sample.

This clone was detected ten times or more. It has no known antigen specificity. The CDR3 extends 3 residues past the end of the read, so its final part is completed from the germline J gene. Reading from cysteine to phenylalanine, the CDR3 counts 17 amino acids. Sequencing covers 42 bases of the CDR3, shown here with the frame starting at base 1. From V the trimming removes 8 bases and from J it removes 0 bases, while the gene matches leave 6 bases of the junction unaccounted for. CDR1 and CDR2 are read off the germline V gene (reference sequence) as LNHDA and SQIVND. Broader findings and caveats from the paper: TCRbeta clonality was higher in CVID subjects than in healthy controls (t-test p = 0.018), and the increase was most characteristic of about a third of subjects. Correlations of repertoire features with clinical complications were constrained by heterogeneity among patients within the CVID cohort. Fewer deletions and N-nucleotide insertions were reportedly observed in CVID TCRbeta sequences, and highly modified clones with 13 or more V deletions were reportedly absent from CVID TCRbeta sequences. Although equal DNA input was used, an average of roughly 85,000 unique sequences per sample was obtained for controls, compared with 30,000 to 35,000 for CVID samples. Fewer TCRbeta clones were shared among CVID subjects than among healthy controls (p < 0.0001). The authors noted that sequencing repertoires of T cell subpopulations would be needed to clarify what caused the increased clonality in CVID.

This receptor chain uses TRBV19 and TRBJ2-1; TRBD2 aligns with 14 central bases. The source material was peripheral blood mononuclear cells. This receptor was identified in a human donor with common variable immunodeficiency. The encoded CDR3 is CASSTSGGGSSYNEQFF. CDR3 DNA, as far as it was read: TGTGCCAGTTCGACTAGCGGGGGGGGGAGCTCCTACAATGAG.